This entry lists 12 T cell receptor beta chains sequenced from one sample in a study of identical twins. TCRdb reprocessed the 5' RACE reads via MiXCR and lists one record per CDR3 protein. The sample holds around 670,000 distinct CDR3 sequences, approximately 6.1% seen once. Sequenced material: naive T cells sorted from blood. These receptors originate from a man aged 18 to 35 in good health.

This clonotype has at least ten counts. The CDR3 DNA is TGTGCCAGCAGCCGGGGACTAGCGGGAACGTACGAGCAGTACGTC. This translates into CASSRGLAGTYEQYV. This chain joins TRBV6-1 and TRBJ2-7, with TRBD2 identical over 13 bases. The V gene's germline CDR1 is MNHNS and CDR2 SASEGT. This CDR3 is 15 amino acids long. The V segment lost 6 bases and the J segment 4 bases; nucleotides outside the gene matches: 6.

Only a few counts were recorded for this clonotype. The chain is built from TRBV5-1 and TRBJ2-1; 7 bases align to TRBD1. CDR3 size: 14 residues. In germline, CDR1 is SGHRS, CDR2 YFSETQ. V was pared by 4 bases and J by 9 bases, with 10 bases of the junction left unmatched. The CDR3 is CASSPPKDRVEQFF. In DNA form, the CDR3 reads TGCGCCAGCAGCCCGCCCAAAGACAGGGTTGAGCAGTTCTTC. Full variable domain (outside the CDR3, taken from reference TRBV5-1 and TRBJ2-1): KAGVTQTPRYLIKTRGQQVTLSCSPISGHRSVSWYQQTPGQGLQFLFEYFSETQRNKGNFPGRFSGRQFSNSRSEMNVSTLELGDSALYLCASSPPKDRVEQFFGPGTRLTVL.

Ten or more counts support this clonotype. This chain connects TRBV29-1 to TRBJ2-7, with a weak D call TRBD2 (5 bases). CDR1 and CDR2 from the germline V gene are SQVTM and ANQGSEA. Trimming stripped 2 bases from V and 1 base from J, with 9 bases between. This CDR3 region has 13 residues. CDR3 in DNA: TGCAGCGTTGAAACGGTAGCGTCCTACGAGCAGTACTTC. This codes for CSVETVASYEQYF.

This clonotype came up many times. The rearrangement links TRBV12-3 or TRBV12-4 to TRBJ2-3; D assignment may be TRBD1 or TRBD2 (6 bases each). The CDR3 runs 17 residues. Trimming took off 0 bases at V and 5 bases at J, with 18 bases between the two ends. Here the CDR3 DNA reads TGTGCCAGCAGTTTAGCCGGGGGCTCCTTAGGGAGAGATACGCAGTATTTT. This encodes CASSLAGGSLGRDTQYF.

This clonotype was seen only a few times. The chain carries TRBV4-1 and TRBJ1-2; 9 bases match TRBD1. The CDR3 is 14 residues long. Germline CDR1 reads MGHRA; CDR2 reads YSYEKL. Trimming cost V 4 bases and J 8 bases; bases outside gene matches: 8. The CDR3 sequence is CASSLPGTGKGYTF. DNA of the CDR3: TGCGCCAGCAGCCTTCCCGGGACAGGGAAGGGCTACACCTTC.

The DNA for the CDR3 is TGTGCCAGCAGCTTAGCGCGCGTCAGGACGGAAAAACTGTTTTTT. Translating it yields CASSLARVRTEKLFF. The chain joins TRBV7-8 to TRBJ1-4; D not resolved. The CDR3 extends over 15 amino acids. The ends were cut back, 0 bases at V and 8 bases at J, with 13 bases in the middle. Germline CDR1 is SGHVS and CDR2 is FQNEAQ.

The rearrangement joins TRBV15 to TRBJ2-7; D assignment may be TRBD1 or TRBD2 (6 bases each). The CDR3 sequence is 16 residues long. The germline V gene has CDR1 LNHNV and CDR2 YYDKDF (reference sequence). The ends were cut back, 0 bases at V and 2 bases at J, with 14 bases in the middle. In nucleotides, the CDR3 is TGTGCCACCAGCAGAGATACAGGGACTTTCCCCTACGAGCAGTACTTC. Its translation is CATSRDTGTFPYEQYF.

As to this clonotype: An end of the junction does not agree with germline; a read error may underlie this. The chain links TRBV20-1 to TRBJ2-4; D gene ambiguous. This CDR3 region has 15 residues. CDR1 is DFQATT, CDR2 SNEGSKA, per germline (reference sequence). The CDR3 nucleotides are TGCAGTGCTAGAGACAGGCCTCCCCTCAAAAACATTCACTACTTC. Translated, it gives CSARDRPPLKNIHYF.

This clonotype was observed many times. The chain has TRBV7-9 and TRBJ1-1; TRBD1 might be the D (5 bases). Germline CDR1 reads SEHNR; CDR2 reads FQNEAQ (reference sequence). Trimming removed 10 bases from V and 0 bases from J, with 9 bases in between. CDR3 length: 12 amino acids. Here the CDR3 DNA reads TGTGCCACCCGAGGGGTGAACACTGAAGCTTTCTTT. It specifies CATRGVNTEAFF.

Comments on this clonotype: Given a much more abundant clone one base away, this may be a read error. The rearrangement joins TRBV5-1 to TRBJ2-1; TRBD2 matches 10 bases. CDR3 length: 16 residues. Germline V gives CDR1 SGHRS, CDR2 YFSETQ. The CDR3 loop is CASSFFGTSDNNQQFF. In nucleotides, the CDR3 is TGCGCCAGCAGCTTTTTTGGGACTAGCGACAACAATCAGCAGTTCTTC.

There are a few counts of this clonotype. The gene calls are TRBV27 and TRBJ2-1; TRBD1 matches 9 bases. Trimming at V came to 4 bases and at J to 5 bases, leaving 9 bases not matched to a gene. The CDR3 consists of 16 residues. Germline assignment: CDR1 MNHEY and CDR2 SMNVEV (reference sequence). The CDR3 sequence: CASSYSPGTGNNEQFF. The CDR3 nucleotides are TGTGCCAGCAGTTATTCCCCGGGGACAGGGAACAATGAGCAGTTCTTC.

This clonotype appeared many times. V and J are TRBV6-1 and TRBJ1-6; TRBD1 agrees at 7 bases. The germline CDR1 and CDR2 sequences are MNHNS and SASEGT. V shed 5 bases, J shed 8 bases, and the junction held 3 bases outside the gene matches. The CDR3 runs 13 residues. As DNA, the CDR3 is TGTGCCAGCAGTACAGGGGCCGATTCACCCCTCCACTTT. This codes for CASSTGADSPLHF.